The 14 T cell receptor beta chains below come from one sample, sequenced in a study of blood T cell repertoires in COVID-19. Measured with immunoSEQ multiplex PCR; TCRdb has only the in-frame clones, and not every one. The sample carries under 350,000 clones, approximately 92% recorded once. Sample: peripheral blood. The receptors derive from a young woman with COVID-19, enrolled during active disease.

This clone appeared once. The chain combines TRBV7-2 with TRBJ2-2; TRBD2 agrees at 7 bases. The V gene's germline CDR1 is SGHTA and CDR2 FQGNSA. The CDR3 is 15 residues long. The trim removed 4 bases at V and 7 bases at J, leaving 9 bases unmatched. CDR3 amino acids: CASSWSREAFGELFF. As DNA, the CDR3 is TGTGCCAGCAGCTGGTCCCGGGAGGCCTTCGGGGAGCTGTTTTTT.

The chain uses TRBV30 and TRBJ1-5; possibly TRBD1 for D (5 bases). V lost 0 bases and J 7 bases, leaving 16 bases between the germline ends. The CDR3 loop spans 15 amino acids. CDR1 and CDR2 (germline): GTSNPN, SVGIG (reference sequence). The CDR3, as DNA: TGTGCCTGGAGTGTAGGTTGGGCAGGGTTACAGCCCCAGCATTTT. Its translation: CAWSVGWAGLQPQHF.

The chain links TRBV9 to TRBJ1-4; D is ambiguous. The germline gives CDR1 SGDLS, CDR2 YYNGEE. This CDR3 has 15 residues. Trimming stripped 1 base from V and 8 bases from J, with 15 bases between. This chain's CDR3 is CASSVWANGVEKLFF. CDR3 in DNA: TGTGCCAGCAGCGTATGGGCTAACGGGGTAGAAAAACTGTTTTTT.

The DNA of the CDR3 is TGTGCCAGCAGCTTAGGAACTAGCGGAGGGGGGCGCGAGCAGTACTTC. Translating gives CASSLGTSGGGREQYF. The J gene is TRBJ2-7, the V gene TRBV7-2; 8 nucleotides agree with TRBD2. The CDR3 sequence is 16 residues long. Germline V gene data show CDR1 as SGHTA and CDR2 as FQGNSA. V was pared by 1 base and J by 6 bases, with 11 bases of the junction left unmatched. The whole variable domain, filled in from reference TRBV7-2 and TRBJ2-7, reads GAGVSQSPSNKVTEKGKDVELRCDPISGHTALYWYRQSLGQGLEFLIYFQGNSAPDKSGLPSDRFSAERTGGSVSTLTIQRTQQEDSAVYLCASSLGTSGGGREQYFGPGTRLTVT.

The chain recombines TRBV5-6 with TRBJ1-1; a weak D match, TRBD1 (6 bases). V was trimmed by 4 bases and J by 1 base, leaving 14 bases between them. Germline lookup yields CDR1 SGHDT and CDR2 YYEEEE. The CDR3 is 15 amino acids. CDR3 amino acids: CASSKRDTPNTEAFF. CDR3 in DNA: TGTGCCAGCAGCAAACGGGACACGCCGAACACTGAAGCTTTCTTT.

CDR3 in DNA: TGTGCCAGCAGCTACGGACTAGCGGGAGTCGAGCAGTACTTC. This encodes CASSYGLAGVEQYF. J is TRBJ2-7 and V is TRBV5-4; the match to TRBD2 covers 13 bases. V was clipped by 3 bases and J by 6 bases; unmatched bases: 3. The CDR3 covers 14 residues. Per the germline V gene, CDR1 is SGHNT and CDR2 is YYREEE (reference sequence).

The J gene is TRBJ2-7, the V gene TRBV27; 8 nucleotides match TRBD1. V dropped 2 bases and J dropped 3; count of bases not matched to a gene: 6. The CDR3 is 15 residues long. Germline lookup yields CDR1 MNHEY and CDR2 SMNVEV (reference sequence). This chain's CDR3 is CASSLRQGAIYEQYF. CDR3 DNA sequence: TGTGCCAGCAGTTTAAGGCAGGGGGCGATCTACGAGCAGTACTTC.

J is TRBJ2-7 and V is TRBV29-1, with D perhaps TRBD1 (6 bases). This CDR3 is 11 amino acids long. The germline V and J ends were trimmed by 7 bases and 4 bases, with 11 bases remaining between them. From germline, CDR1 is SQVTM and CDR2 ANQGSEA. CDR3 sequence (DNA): TGCAGCGCAATGAGGGGGTACGAGCAGTACTTC. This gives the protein CSAMRGYEQYF.

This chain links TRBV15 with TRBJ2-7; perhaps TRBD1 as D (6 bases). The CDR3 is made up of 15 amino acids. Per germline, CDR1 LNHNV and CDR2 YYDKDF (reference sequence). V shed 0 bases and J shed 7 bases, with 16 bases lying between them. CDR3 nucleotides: TGTGCCACCAGCAGAGATGGAACATACAGGGAAGAGCAGTACTTC. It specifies CATSRDGTYREEQYF.

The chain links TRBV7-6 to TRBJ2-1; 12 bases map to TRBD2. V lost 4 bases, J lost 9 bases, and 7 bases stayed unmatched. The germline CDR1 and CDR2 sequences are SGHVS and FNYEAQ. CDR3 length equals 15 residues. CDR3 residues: CASSWTSGEGGEQFF. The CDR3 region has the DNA TGTGCCAGCAGCTGGACTAGCGGGGAGGGTGGTGAGCAGTTCTTC.

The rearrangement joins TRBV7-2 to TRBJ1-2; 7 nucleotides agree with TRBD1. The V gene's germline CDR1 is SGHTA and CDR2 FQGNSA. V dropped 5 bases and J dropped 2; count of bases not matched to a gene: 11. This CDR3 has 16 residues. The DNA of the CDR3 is TGTGCCAGCAGCCCTTTCCGGACAGGTCCCAACTATGGCTACACCTTC. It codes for CASSPFRTGPNYGYTF. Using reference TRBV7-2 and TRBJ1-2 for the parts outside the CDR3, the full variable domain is GAGVSQSPSNKVTEKGKDVELRCDPISGHTALYWYRQSLGQGLEFLIYFQGNSAPDKSGLPSDRFSAERTGGSVSTLTIQRTQQEDSAVYLCASSPFRTGPNYGYTFGSGTRLTVV.

The CDR3 bases are TGTGCCAGCAGCCACTCCCTAGCGAGCCCCCGAAACATTCAGTACTTC. Its translation is CASSHSLASPRNIQYF. The chain links TRBV7-3 to TRBJ2-4; D might be TRBD2 (6 bases). V shed 5 bases and J shed 6 bases, with 20 bases lying between them. This CDR3 spans 16 amino acids. Per germline, CDR1 SGHTA and CDR2 FQGTGA.

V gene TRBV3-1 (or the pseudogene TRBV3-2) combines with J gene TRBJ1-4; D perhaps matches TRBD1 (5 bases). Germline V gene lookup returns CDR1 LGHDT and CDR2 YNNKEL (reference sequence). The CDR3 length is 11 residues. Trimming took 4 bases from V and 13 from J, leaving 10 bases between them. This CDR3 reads CASSPGGGLFF. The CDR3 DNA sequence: TGTGCCAGCAGCCCGGGGGGTGGACTGTTTTTT.

The DNA of the CDR3 is TGTGCCAGTAGTAAGGGACAGGGGTCCGGGGAGCTGTTTTTT. It is translated as CASSKGQGSGELFF. The V call is TRBV19, the J call TRBJ2-2, with 10 bases that match TRBD1. The junction had 2 bases not matched to a gene; V was cut back by 4 bases and J by 6 bases. The CDR3 is made up of 14 amino acids. From germline, CDR1 is LNHDA and CDR2 SQIVND (reference sequence).